The rows below give T cell receptor beta chains drawn from one sample of a study of T cells after yellow fever vaccination. TCRdb re-derived calls from the 5' RACE reads in MiXCR, one entry per CDR3 protein. The data hold about 510,000 distinct CDR3 sequences, with less than 25% observed a single time. Sequencing used PBMCs, obtained 21 days after the first yellow fever vaccination. These receptor sequences come from a man aged 18-30 years who received the YFV17D yellow fever vaccine. Each CDR3 is given with its conserved first and last residue. D genes are given only for firm matches. Clone size is given for some rows only: seen once, a few or many times, or a class if the clone is expanded.

D gene,clone size,V gene,CDR3 length,J gene,CDR3 protein,CDR3 DNA
TRBD2,many,TRBV27,15,TRBJ2-7,CASSLLAGVSYEQYF,TGTGCCAGCAGTTTACTAGCGGGGGTCTCCTACGAGCAGTACTTC
.,.,TRBV5-1,13,TRBJ1-1,CASSGLDNTEAFF,TGCGCCAGCAGTGGTCTTGACAACACTGAAGCTTTCTTT
TRBD2,few,TRBV4-2,17,TRBJ2-1,CASSQDRAGGSYNEQFF,TGTGCCAGCAGCCAAGATAGGGCGGGGGGGAGCTACAATGAGCAGTTCTTC
TRBD2,.,TRBV10-3,14,TRBJ2-3,CAIKGTSGTDTQYF,TGTGCCATCAAAGGGACTAGTGGGACAGATACGCAGTATTTT
TRBD2,.,TRBV7-3,15,TRBJ2-3,CASSLNGGGTDTQCF,TGTGCCAGCAGCTTAAACGGGGGGGGCACAGATACGCAGTGTTTT
.,few,TRBV12-3/TRBV12-4,12,TRBJ1-6,CASSPSPKVLHF,TGTGCCAGCAGCCCCAGCCCCAAGGTCCTCCACTTT
.,once,TRBV6-7,16,TRBJ1-4,CSSSYSRMPTGEKLFF,TGTTCCAGCAGTTACTCCCGAATGCCAACGGGTGAAAAACTGTTTTTT
TRBD2,few,TRBV4-3,15,TRBJ2-5,CASSQEGRGGETQYF,TGCGCCAGCAGCCAAGAGGGCCGGGGGGGAGAGACCCAGTACTTC
.,few,TRBV7-2,18,TRBJ2-1,CASSLAPSTQGSGNEQFF,TGTGCCAGCAGCTTAGCGCCGTCAACACAGGGATCAGGCAATGAGCAGTTCTTC
.,many,TRBV7-9,16,TRBJ1-1,CASIPPHHRGGTEAFF,TGTGCCAGCATCCCCCCTCACCACCGGGGGGGCACTGAAGCTTTCTTT
.,.,TRBV18,14,TRBJ1-1,CASLPGYLNTEAFF,TGTGCCAGCTTACCAGGGTACTTGAACACTGAAGCTTTCTTT
.,few,TRBV4-1,15,TRBJ2-7,CASSQDALEDYEQYF,TGCGCCAGCAGCCAAGATGCGTTGGAGGACTACGAGCAGTACTTC
TRBD1,few,TRBV18,14,TRBJ1-6,CASSPGQGWVPLHF,TGTGCCAGCTCACCGGGACAGGGATGGGTACCCCTCCACTTT
.,many,TRBV12-3/TRBV12-4,12,TRBJ1-2,CASSPGGYGYTF,TGTGCCAGCAGCCCCGGAGGGTATGGCTACACCTTC
.,few,TRBV3-1,14,TRBJ1-6,CASSQRLRDSPLHF,TGTGCCAGCAGCCAGCGTCTGCGGGATTCACCCCTCCACTTT
.,once,TRBV5-1,16,TRBJ2-7,CASSPLRPTNPYEQYF,TGCGCCAGCAGCCCTCTGCGGCCCACCAATCCTTACGAGCAGTACTTC
TRBD1,few,TRBV20-1,15,TRBJ1-5,CSATTSGGAGQPQHF,TGCAGTGCTACCACCTCAGGGGGCGCGGGCCAGCCCCAGCATTTT
.,few,TRBV6-1,13,TRBJ1-1,CASRAWGGHEAFF,TGTGCCAGCAGGGCGTGGGGGGGGCACGAAGCTTTCTTT
.,few,TRBV5-1,15,TRBJ2-7,CASSLEGMGSYEQYF,TGCGCCAGCAGCTTGGAGGGGATGGGGTCCTACGAGCAGTACTTC
.,few,TRBV2,13,TRBJ2-7,CATTGTLTYEQYF,TGTGCCACCACCGGGACACTGACCTACGAGCAGTACTTC
.,few,TRBV7-2,17,TRBJ2-3,CASSLLGRRSYTDTQYF,TGTGCCAGCAGCTTACTTGGTAGGCGGTCATACACAGATACGCAGTATTTT
.,few,TRBV5-1,14,TRBJ2-5,CASSPPDSQETQYF,TGCGCCAGCAGCCCCCCCGACAGCCAAGAGACCCAGTACTTC
TRBD2,.,TRBV29-1,14,TRBJ2-3,CSVEPGGVTDTQYF,TGCAGCGTTGAACCGGGGGGGGTCACAGATACGCAGTATTTT
TRBD2,.,TRBV7-8,16,TRBJ2-5,CASSNLLAGKRETQYF,TGTGCCAGCAGCAACCTCCTAGCGGGGAAGCGGGAGACCCAGTACTTC
.,few,TRBV18,16,TRBJ2-6,CASSPGVGSGANVLTF,TGTGCCAGCTCACCGGGTGTGGGCTCTGGGGCCAACGTCCTGACTTTC
TRBD1,.,TRBV29-1,13,TRBJ2-1,CSVGWDRRNEQFF,TGCAGCGTTGGTTGGGACAGGCGCAATGAGCAGTTCTTC
.,.,TRBV28,17,TRBJ2-2,CASWGGPFRSNTGELFF,TGTGCCAGCTGGGGGGGGCCGTTCAGGTCGAACACCGGGGAGCTGTTTTTT
TRBD1,.,TRBV5-1,19,TRBJ1-6,CASSLGTEQSLSYNSPLHF,TGCGCCAGCAGCTTAGGGACAGAGCAGTCACTCTCCTATAATTCACCCCTCCACTTT
.,few,TRBV21-1,14,TRBJ2-7,CASSTSDSSYEQYF,TGTGCCAGCAGCACCTCCGACAGCTCCTACGAGCAGTACTTC
.,.,TRBV7-9,15,TRBJ2-1,CASSLGQGDHNEQFF,TGTGCCAGCAGCTTAGGCCAGGGAGACCACAATGAGCAGTTCTTC
.,few,TRBV5-1,13,TRBJ2-7,CASSLLTEDEQYF,TGCGCCAGCAGCTTGCTGACAGAAGACGAGCAGTACTTC
.,.,TRBV10-1,16,TRBJ2-5,CASSDLLARPQETQYF,TGCGCCAGCAGTGACCTTCTAGCGCGTCCGCAAGAGACCCAGTACTTC
TRBD1,.,TRBV15,13,TRBJ2-3,CATSVDRADTQYF,TGTGCCACCAGCGTCGACAGGGCAGATACGCAGTATTTT
.,once,TRBV20-1,12,TRBJ2-1,CSARPLSNEQFF,TGCAGTGCTAGACCCCTGAGCAATGAGCAGTTCTTC
TRBD1,few,TRBV11-2,15,TRBJ2-1,CASSATGGSYNEQFF,TGTGCCAGCAGCGCCACAGGGGGGAGTTACAATGAGCAGTTCTTC